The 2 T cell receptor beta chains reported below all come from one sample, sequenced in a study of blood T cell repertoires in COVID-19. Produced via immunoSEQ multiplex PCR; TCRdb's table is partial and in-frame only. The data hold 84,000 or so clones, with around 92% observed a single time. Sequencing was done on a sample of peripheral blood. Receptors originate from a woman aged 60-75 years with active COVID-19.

This CDR3 reads CASSVGGLASYEQYF. Here the CDR3 DNA reads TGTGCCAGCAGTGTTGGCGGACTAGCCTCCTACGAGCAGTACTTC. This sequence joins TRBV2 and TRBJ2-7; 8 nucleotides agree with TRBD2. The CDR3 sequence is 15 residues long. Per germline, CDR1 SNHLY and CDR2 FYNNEI. With V trimmed by 4 bases and J by 0 bases, 5 bases remained unmatched.

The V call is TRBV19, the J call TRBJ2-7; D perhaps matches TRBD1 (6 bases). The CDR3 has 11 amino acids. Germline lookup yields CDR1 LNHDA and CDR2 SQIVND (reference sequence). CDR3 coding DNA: TGTGCTACAGGGAGCTCCTACGAGCAGTACTTC. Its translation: CATGSSYEQYF.